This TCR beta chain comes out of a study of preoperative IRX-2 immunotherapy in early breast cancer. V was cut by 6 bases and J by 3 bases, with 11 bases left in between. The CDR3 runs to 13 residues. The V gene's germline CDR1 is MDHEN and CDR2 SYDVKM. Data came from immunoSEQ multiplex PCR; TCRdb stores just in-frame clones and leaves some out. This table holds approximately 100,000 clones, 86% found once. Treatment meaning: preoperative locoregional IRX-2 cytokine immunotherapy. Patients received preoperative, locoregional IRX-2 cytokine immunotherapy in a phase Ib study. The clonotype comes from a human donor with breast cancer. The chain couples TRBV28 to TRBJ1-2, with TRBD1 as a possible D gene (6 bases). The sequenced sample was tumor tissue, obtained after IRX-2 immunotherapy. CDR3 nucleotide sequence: TGTGCCAGCAGGGTAGGGGGAGACTATGGCTACACCTTC. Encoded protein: CASRVGGDYGYTF.